This T cell receptor (beta chain) emerged from a study of T cell responses to AZD1222 COVID-19 vaccine. In germline, CDR1 is MDHEN, CDR2 SYDVKM. Trimming stripped 0 bases from V and 0 bases from J, with 9 bases between. The CDR3 loop spans 16 amino acids. Here immunoSEQ multiplex PCR was the method, and the copy in TCRdb shows in-frame clones only, minus some. The table shows some 150,000 clones, with more than 70% occurring only once. The input for sequencing was peripheral blood, taken on day 0 of AZD1222 vaccination. The receptor comes from an adult in good health. J is TRBJ1-5 and V is TRBV28; D is ambiguous. The CDR3 DNA follows: TGTGCCAGCAGTTTATGGGCGATGGGTAGCAATCAGCCCCAGCATTTT. It yields the protein CASSLWAMGSNQPQHF.